This TCR beta chain was recorded in a study of blood T cell repertoires in COVID-19. The CDR3 runs to 14 residues. Trimming took off 0 bases at V and 6 bases at J, with 8 bases between the two ends. Germline V gene lookup returns CDR1 SEHNR and CDR2 FQNEAQ (reference sequence). Only in-frame clones appear in the TCRdb table, and some are missing; sequencing was by immunoSEQ multiplex PCR. The sample holds about 300,000 clones; about 87% are singletons and the top ten take 1.3%. This clonotype was sampled from a man in his 70s with acute or convalescent COVID-19. This sequence joins TRBV7-9 and TRBJ1-4; D gene uncertain. The sequencing input was peripheral blood. The CDR3 is CASSLARDYEKLFF. For the CDR3, the DNA is TGTGCCAGCAGCTTAGCACGGGATTATGAAAAACTGTTTTTT.